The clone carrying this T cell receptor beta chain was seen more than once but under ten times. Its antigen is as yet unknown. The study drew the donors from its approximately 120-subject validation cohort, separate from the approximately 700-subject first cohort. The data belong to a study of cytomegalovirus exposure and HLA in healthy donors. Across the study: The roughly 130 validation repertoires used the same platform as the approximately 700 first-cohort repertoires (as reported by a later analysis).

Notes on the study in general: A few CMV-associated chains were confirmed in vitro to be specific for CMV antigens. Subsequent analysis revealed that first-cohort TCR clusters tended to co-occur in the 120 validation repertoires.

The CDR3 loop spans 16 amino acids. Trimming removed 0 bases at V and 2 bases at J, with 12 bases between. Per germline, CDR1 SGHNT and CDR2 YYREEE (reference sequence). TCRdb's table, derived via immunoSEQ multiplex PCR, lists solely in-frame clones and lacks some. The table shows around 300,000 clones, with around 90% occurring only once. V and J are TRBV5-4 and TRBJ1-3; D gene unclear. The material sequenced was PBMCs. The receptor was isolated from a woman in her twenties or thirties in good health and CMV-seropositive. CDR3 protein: CASSLAGSGTGNTIYF. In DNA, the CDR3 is TGTGCCAGCAGCTTGGCCGGGTCAGGAACTGGAAACACCATATATTTT.